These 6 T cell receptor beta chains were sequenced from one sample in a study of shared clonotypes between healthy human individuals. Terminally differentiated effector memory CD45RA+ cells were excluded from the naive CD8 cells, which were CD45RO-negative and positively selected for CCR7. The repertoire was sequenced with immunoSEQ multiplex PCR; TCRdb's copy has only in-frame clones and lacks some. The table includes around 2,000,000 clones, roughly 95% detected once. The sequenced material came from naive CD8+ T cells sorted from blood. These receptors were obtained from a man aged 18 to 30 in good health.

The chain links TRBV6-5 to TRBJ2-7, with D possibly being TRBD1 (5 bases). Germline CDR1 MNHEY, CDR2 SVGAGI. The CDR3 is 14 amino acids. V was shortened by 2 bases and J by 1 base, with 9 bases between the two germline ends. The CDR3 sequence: CASSYDTGSYEQYF. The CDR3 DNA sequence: TGTGCCAGCAGTTACGATACAGGTTCCTACGAGCAGTACTTC.

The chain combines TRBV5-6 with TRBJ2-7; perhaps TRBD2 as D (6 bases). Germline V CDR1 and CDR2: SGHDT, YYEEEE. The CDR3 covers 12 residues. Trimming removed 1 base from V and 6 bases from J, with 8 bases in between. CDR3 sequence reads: CASSLTGSEQYF. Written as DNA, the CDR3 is TGTGCCAGCAGCTTGACCGGGAGCGAGCAGTACTTC.

CDR3 nucleotide sequence: TGTGCCAGCAGCTCGCTACCAGGACAGGGGGGTACAGATACGCAGTATTTT. This codes for CASSSLPGQGGTDTQYF. This sequence joins TRBV5-4 and TRBJ2-3, with TRBD1 identical over 10 bases. Per germline, CDR1 SGHNT and CDR2 YYREEE (reference sequence). V lost 3 bases to trimming and J lost 3 bases; unmatched junction nucleotides: 10. The CDR3 spans 17 residues.

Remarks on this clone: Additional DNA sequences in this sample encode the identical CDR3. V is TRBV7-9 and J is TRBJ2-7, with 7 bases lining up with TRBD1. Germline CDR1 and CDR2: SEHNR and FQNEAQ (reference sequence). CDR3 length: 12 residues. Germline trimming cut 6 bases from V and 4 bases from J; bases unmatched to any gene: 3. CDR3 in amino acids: CASSLQGYEQYF. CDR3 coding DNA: TGTGCCAGCAGTCTACAGGGGTACGAGCAGTACTTC.

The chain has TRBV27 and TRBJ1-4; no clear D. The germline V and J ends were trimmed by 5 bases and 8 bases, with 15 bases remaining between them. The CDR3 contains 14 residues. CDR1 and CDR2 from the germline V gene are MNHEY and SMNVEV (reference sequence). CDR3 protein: CASSDTWVGEKLFF. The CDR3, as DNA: TGTGCCAGCAGTGACACCTGGGTGGGAGAAAAACTGTTTTTT.

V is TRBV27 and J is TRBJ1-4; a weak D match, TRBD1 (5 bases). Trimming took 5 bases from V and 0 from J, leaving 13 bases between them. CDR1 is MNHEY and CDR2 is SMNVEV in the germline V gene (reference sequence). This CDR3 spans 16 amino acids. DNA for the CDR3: TGTGCCAGCAGTCGCAGGGTTCTGGCAACTAATGAAAAACTGTTTTTT. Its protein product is CASSRRVLATNEKLFF.